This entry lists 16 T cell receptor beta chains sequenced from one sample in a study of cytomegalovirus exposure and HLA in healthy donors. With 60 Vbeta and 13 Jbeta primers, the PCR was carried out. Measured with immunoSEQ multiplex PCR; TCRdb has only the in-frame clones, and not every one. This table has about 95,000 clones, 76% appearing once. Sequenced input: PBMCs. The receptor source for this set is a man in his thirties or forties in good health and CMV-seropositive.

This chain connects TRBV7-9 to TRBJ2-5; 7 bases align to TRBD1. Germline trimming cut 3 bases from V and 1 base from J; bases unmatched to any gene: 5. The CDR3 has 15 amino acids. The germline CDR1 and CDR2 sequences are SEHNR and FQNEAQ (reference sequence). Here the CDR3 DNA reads TGTGCCAGCAGCTTCGTGGGACAGCCCCAAGAGACCCAGTACTTC. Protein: CASSFVGQPQETQYF.

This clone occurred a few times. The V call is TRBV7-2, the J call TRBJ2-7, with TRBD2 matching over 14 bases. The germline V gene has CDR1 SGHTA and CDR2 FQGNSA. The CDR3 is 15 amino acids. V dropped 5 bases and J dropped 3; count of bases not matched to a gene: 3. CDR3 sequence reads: CASSAGLAGGYEQYF. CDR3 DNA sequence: TGTGCCAGCAGCGCAGGACTAGCGGGGGGCTACGAGCAGTACTTC. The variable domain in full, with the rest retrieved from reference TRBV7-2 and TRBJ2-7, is GAGVSQSPSNKVTEKGKDVELRCDPISGHTALYWYRQSLGQGLEFLIYFQGNSAPDKSGLPSDRFSAERTGGSVSTLTIQRTQQEDSAVYLCASSAGLAGGYEQYFGPGTRLTVT.

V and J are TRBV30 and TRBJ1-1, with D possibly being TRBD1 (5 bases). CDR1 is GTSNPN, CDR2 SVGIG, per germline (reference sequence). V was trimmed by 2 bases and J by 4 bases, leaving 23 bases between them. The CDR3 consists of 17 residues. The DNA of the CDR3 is TGTGCCTGGAGTCCTCTCCAGGGCCCGTCCTCAGGCACTGAAGCTTTCTTT. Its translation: CAWSPLQGPSSGTEAFF.

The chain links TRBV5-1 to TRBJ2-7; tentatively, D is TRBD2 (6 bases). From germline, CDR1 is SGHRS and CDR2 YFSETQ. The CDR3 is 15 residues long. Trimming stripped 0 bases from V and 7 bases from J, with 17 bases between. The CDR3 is CASSLAGTPWEEQYF. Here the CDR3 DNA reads TGCGCCAGCAGCTTGGCCGGGACTCCCTGGGAGGAGCAGTACTTC. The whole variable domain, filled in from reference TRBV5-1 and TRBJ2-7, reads KAGVTQTPRYLIKTRGQQVTLSCSPISGHRSVSWYQQTPGQGLQFLFEYFSETQRNKGNFPGRFSGRQFSNSRSEMNVSTLELGDSALYLCASSLAGTPWEEQYFGPGTRLTVT.

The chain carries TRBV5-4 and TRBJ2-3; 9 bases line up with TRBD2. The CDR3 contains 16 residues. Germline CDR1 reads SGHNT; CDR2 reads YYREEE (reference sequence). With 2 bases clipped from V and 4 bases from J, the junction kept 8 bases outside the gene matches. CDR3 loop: CASSFRSGRNADTQYF. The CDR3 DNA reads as TGTGCCAGCAGCTTTCGTAGCGGGAGAAATGCAGATACGCAGTATTTT. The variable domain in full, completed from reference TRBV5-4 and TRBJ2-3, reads ETGVTQSPTHLIKTRGQQVTLRCSSQSGHNTVSWYQQALGQGPQFIFQYYREEENGRGNFPPRFSGLQFPNYSSELNVNALELDDSALYLCASSFRSGRNADTQYFGPGTRLTVL.

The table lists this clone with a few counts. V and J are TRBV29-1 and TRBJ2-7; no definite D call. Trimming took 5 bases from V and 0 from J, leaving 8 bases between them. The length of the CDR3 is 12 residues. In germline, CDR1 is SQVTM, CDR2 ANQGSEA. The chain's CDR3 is CSVMSSSYEQYF. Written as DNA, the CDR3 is TGCAGCGTTATGAGTAGCTCCTACGAGCAGTACTTC.

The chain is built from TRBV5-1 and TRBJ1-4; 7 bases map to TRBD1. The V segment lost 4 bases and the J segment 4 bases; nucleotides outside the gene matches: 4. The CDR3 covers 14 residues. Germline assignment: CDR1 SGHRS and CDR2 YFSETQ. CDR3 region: CASSAGTVNEKLFF. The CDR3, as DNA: TGCGCCAGCAGCGCGGGGACAGTTAATGAAAAACTGTTTTTT.

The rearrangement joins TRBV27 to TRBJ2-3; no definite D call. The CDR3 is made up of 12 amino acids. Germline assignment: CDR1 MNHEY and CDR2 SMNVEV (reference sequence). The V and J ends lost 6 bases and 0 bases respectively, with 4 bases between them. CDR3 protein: CASSHSTDTQYF. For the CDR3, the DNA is TGTGCCAGCAGCCATAGCACAGATACGCAGTATTTT.

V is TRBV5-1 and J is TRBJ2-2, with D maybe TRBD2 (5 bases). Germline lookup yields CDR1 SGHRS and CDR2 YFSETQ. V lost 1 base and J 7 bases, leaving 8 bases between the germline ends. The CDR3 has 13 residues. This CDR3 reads CASSLWERGELFF. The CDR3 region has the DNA TGCGCCAGCAGCTTGTGGGAGCGCGGGGAGCTGTTTTTT.

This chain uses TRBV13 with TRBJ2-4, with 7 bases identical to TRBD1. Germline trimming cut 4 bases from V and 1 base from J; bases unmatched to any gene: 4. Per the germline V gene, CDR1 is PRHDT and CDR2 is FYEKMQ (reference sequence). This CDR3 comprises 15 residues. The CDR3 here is CASSYRGSAKNIQYF. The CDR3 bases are TGTGCCAGCAGCTACAGGGGATCGGCCAAAAACATTCAGTACTTC.

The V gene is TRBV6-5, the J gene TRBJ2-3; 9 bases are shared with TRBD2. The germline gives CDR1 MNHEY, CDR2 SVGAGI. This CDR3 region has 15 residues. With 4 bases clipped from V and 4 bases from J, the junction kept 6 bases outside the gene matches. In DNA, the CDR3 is TGTGCCAGCAGTTTTTCAGCGGGGGGCCCAGATACGCAGTATTTT. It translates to CASSFSAGGPDTQYF.

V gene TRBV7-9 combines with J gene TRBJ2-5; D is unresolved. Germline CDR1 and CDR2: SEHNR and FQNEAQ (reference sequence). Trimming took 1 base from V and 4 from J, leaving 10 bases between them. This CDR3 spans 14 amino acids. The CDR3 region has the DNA TGTGCCAGCAGCTTAGAAGTGGGCCCAGAGACCCAGTACTTC. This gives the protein CASSLEVGPETQYF.

Written as DNA, the CDR3 is TGCGCCAGCAGCCAGGGTCCAGGGATGGAAAAACTGTTTTTT. The encoded protein is CASSQGPGMEKLFF. The V gene is TRBV5-1, the J gene TRBJ1-4; perhaps TRBD1 as D (5 bases). This CDR3 region has 14 residues. Trimming took off 4 bases at V and 8 bases at J, with 15 bases between the two ends. Germline V gene sequence: CDR1 SGHRS, CDR2 YFSETQ.

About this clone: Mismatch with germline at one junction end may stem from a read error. CDR3 in amino acids: CASSLAGGPGEQYF. The CDR3 nucleotides read TGTGCCAGCAGCCTAGCGGGAGGGCCTGGAGAGCAGTACTTC. The chain links TRBV7-9 to TRBJ2-7; TRBD2 matches at 12 bases. From germline, CDR1 is SEHNR and CDR2 FQNEAQ (reference sequence). CDR3 length: 14 residues.

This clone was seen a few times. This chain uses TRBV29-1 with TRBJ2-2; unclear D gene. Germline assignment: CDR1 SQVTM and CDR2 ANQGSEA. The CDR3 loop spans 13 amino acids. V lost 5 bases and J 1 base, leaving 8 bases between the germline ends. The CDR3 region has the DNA TGCAGCGTTCAACACATGAACACCGGGGAGCTGTTTTTT. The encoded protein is CSVQHMNTGELFF.

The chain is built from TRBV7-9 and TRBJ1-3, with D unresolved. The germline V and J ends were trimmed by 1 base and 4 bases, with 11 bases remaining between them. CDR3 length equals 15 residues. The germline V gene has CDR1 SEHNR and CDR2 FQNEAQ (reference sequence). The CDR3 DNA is TGTGCCAGCAGCTTAGAGGTGTCAGGAGGAAACACCATATATTTT. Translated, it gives CASSLEVSGGNTIYF.